This T cell receptor beta chain was recovered during a study of blood T cell repertoires in COVID-19. Study in general: The analysed material was cDNA or gDNA that came from T cells, B-cell-depleted T cells, or PBMCs.

Assay: immunoSEQ multiplex PCR; the TCRdb copy retains only in-frame clones and omits some. The repertoire holds around 300,000 clones, with roughly 90% as singletons. Between the trimmed V and J ends, which lost 6 bases and 6 bases, there was a span of 15 bases. The CDR3 runs to 14 residues. The germline CDR1 and CDR2 sequences are SNHLY and FYNNEI. Participants' own reports of clinical history determined their cohort assignment. Recovered participants had two consecutive negative NP/OP PCR tests, healthcare professional clearance, or symptom resolution. Material: PBMCs or T cells enriched from blood (not recorded which). This sequence joins TRBV2 and TRBJ1-5; D gene ambiguous. The sequence was obtained from a woman between 50 and 59 years old who had recovered from COVID-19. The CDR3 sequence is CASSLSFGGQPQHF. The CDR3 region has the DNA TGTGCCAGCAGCCTTTCCTTTGGCGGTCAGCCCCAGCATTTT. Variable domain in full (rest from reference TRBV2 and TRBJ1-5): EPEVTQTPSHQVTQMGQEVILRCVPISNHLYFYWYRQILGQKVEFLVSFYNNEISEKSEIFDDQFSVERPDGSNFTLKIRSTKLEDSAMYFCASSLSFGGQPQHFGDGTRLSIL.